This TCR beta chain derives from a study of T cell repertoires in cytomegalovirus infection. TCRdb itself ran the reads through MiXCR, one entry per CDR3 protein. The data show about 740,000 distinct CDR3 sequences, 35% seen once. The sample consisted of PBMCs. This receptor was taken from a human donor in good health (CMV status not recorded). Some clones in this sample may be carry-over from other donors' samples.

The CDR3 DNA sequence: TGCAGTGCTAGGGACCCGGCTGTGACAGTATATGGCTACACCTTC. Protein product: CSARDPAVTVYGYTF. This chain joins TRBV20-1 and TRBJ1-2, with D perhaps TRBD1 (5 bases). There are 15 residues in the CDR3. The germline gives CDR1 DFQATT, CDR2 SNEGSKA (reference sequence). Trimming removed 3 bases from V and 5 bases from J, with 19 bases in between.